The rows below give T cell receptor beta chains drawn from one sample of a study of chronic HIV infection and antiretroviral therapy. TCRdb reprocessed the 5' RACE reads with MiXCR, giving one entry per CDR3 protein. This sample has about 38,000 distinct CDR3 sequences, with 8% to 10% found just once. Sequences were obtained from peripheral blood. These receptors came from an adult who had HIV and had not received antiretroviral therapy, or was an uninfected healthy control (not recorded which). The CDR3 runs from the conserved cysteine through the conserved F or W. Each record gives: J gene, clone size, D gene, V gene, CDR3 DNA, CDR3 protein. A D gene is named only where the DNA matches it firmly. Expanded clones are given a class, and other clones once, few, many or no size at all.

J gene: TRBJ2-2; clone size: NA; D gene: TRBD2; V gene: TRBV3-1; CDR3 DNA: TGTGCCAGCAGCCAAGGACCGCCCTCAGCGGGAGTGGGGACCGGGGAGCTGTTTTTT; CDR3 protein: CASSQGPPSAGVGTGELFF
J gene: TRBJ1-6; clone size: few; D gene: NA; V gene: TRBV6-2/TRBV6-3; CDR3 DNA: TGTGCCAGCAGTTACTCCGAGGGTGAGGGATCACCCCTCCACTTT; CDR3 protein: CASSYSEGEGSPLHF
J gene: TRBJ1-5; clone size: NA; D gene: TRBD1; V gene: TRBV29-1; CDR3 DNA: TGCAGCGTCGAGCTCGGGACAGGTCTCAATCAGCCCCAGCATTTT; CDR3 protein: CSVELGTGLNQPQHF
J gene: TRBJ2-2; clone size: many; D gene: NA; V gene: TRBV5-1; CDR3 DNA: TGCGCCAGCAGCCCCAGGGTCCCTCCGACCGGGGAGCTGTTTTTT; CDR3 protein: CASSPRVPPTGELFF
J gene: TRBJ2-2; clone size: many; D gene: NA; V gene: TRBV7-3; CDR3 DNA: TGTGCCAGCAGCTTAGGCGGGCGTAGCACCGGGGAGCTGTTTTTT; CDR3 protein: CASSLGGRSTGELFF
J gene: TRBJ2-2; clone size: few; D gene: TRBD2; V gene: TRBV3-1; CDR3 DNA: TGTGCCAGCAGCCAAGATGGGACTAGCGGAACGAACACCGGGGAGCTGTTTTTT; CDR3 protein: CASSQDGTSGTNTGELFF
J gene: TRBJ2-3; clone size: many; D gene: TRBD2; V gene: TRBV7-9; CDR3 DNA: TGTGCCAGCAGCTTAGTAGCGGGAGGGCAGCAAACGCAGTATTTT; CDR3 protein: CASSLVAGGQQTQYF
J gene: TRBJ2-1; clone size: NA; D gene: TRBD2; V gene: TRBV6-2/TRBV6-3; CDR3 DNA: TGTGCCAGCAGCCCCGGACTAGCGGGACTGTTCTTC; CDR3 protein: CASSPGLAGLFF
J gene: TRBJ2-7; clone size: many; D gene: TRBD2; V gene: TRBV4-3; CDR3 DNA: TGCGCCAGCAGCCCACTAGCGGGAGGAGCCTACGAGCAGTACTTC; CDR3 protein: CASSPLAGGAYEQYF
J gene: TRBJ1-4; clone size: few; D gene: NA; V gene: TRBV7-9; CDR3 DNA: TGTGCCAGCAGCCGTGTCGGTCAGAATGAAAAACTGTTTTTT; CDR3 protein: CASSRVGQNEKLFF
J gene: TRBJ2-7; clone size: NA; D gene: NA; V gene: TRBV6-1; CDR3 DNA: TGTGCCAGCAGTGATGGGTTCGAGCAGTACTTC; CDR3 protein: CASSDGFEQYF
J gene: TRBJ1-1; clone size: NA; D gene: NA; V gene: TRBV27; CDR3 DNA: TGTGCCAGCAGTCATAGCCGAGACACTGAAGCTTTCTTT; CDR3 protein: CASSHSRDTEAFF
J gene: TRBJ2-3; clone size: many; D gene: NA; V gene: TRBV4-2; CDR3 DNA: TGTGCCAGCAGCCAAGATCGAACAGATACGCAGTATTTT; CDR3 protein: CASSQDRTDTQYF